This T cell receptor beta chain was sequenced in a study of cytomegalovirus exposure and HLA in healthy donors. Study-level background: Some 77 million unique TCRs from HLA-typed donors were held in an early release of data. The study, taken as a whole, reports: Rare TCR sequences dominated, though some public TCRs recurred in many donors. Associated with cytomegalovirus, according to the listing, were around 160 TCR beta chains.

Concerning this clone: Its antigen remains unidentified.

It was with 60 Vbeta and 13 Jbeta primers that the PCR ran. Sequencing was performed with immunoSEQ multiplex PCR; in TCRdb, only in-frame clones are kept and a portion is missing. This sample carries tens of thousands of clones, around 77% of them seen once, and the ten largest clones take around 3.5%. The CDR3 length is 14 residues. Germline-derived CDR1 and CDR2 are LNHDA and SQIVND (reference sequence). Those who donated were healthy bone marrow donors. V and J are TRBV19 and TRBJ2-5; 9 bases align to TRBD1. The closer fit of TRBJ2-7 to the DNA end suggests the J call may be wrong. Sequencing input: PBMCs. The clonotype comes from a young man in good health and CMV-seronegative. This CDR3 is CASTPTGGSYEQYF. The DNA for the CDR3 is TGTGCCAGTACCCCGACAGGGGGTTCCTACGAGCAGTACTTC.